These 19 T cell receptor beta chains came from one sample sequenced in a study of blood T cell repertoires in COVID-19. Clones were sequenced by immunoSEQ multiplex PCR, and TCRdb holds only the in-frame ones, with some missing. The sample contains some 200,000 clones, approximately 90% of which appear only once. Specimen: PBMCs or T cells enriched from blood (not recorded which). The receptors come from a man younger than 30 with acute COVID-19.

This clone was detected many times. The chain combines TRBV19 with TRBJ1-1; D is uncertain. This CDR3 is 14 amino acids long. The V end lost 0 bases, the J end lost 1 base, and 6 bases lay between the germline ends. The V gene's germline CDR1 is LNHDA and CDR2 SQIVND (reference sequence). The CDR3: CASSIDLRNTEAFF. The CDR3 region has the DNA TGTGCCAGTAGTATAGATCTGAGGAACACTGAAGCTTTCTTT.

The chain has TRBV9 and TRBJ2-1, with D hard to call. The CDR3 loop spans 14 amino acids. V lost 4 bases to trimming and J lost 6 bases, with 14 bases between them. The germline V gene has CDR1 SGDLS and CDR2 YYNGEE. CDR3: CASSPPIASNEQFF. CDR3 sequence (DNA): TGTGCCAGCAGCCCTCCTATAGCTAGCAATGAGCAGTTCTTC.

This chain uses TRBV7-9 with TRBJ2-3; 10 positions match TRBD1. The germline V gene has CDR1 SEHNR and CDR2 FQNEAQ (reference sequence). This CDR3 region has 14 residues. J lost 2 bases, V lost 11 bases, and 7 bases had no gene match. This CDR3 is CAFGGTGATDTQYF. The CDR3 bases are TGTGCCTTCGGGGGGACAGGGGCCACAGATACGCAGTATTTT.

The count of this clone is one. The chain recombines TRBV7-2 with TRBJ2-7; the match to TRBD2 covers 9 bases. The CDR3 is 17 amino acids. Looked up from germline, CDR1 is SGHTA and CDR2 is FQGNSA. V was pared by 0 bases and J by 5 bases, with 11 bases of the junction left unmatched. The CDR3: CASSLAGGGRAKDEQYF. CDR3 in DNA: TGTGCCAGCAGCTTAGCGGGTGGCGGGAGGGCCAAGGACGAGCAGTACTTC.

The genes are TRBV28 and TRBJ1-2; possible D gene TRBD1, 6 bases. Trimming shortened V by 2 bases and J by 10 bases, and 14 bases separated the two germline ends. Per germline, CDR1 MDHEN and CDR2 SYDVKM. The length of the CDR3 is 13 residues. DNA for the CDR3: TGTGCCAGCAGTTTACCTCAGGGGCTCGACTACACCTTC. This codes for CASSLPQGLDYTF.

Regarding this clone: The germline gene is not matched at one end of the junction; a read error may be the cause. The chain employs TRBV7-7 and TRBJ2-1, with D possibly matching TRBD2 (5 bases). CDR3 length equals 13 residues. The germline gives CDR1 SSHAT, CDR2 FNYEAQ (reference sequence). The CDR3 sequence is CASSLELVTEQFF. DNA for the CDR3: TGTGCTAGCAGCTTAGAACTAGTTACTGAGCAGTTCTTC.

The gene calls are TRBV5-5 and TRBJ1-5; D perhaps matches TRBD1 (6 bases). The CDR3 has 15 amino acids. Between the trimmed V and J ends, which lost 4 bases and 2 bases, there was a span of 13 bases. In germline, CDR1 is SGHKS, CDR2 YYEKEE (reference sequence). The CDR3 loop is CASSRAGGGNQPQHF. In DNA form, the CDR3 reads TGTGCCAGCAGCCGGGCGGGGGGCGGCAATCAGCCCCAGCATTTT.

The chain carries TRBV7-9 and TRBJ1-4; D not certain. In germline, CDR1 is SEHNR, CDR2 FQNEAQ (reference sequence). This CDR3 contains 17 residues. The V end lost 2 bases, the J end lost 5 bases, and 18 bases lay between the germline ends. CDR3 in DNA: TGTGCCAGCAGCTTATTGGCCCTGGGAGAGGAGAATGAAAAACTGTTTTTT. Its translation: CASSLLALGEENEKLFF.

In this sample, this clone turned up a few times. The chain joins TRBV5-4 to TRBJ1-1; no firm D call. The CDR3 has 13 residues. CDR1 is SGHNT, CDR2 YYREEE, per germline (reference sequence). Deletions cut 4 bases from V and 1 base from J, with 8 bases between. CDR3 protein: CASSGSGNTEAFF. Here the CDR3 DNA reads TGTGCCAGCAGCGGGTCAGGGAACACTGAAGCTTTCTTT.

The genes are TRBV19 and TRBJ2-7; 12 bases agree with TRBD1. The CDR3 runs to 18 residues. The J segment lost 3 bases and the V segment lost 8 bases, leaving 17 bases of the junction unmatched. In germline, CDR1 is LNHDA, CDR2 SQIVND (reference sequence). CDR3 DNA sequence: TGTGCCAGTGGGGGACAGGGGGCTTCTCTGTCCCGGTTCTACGAGCAGTACTTC. It specifies CASGGQGASLSRFYEQYF. Variable domain in full (rest from reference TRBV19 and TRBJ2-7): DGGITQSPKYLFRKEGQNVTLSCEQNLNHDAMYWYRQDPGQGLRLIYYSQIVNDFQKGDIAEGYSVSREKKESFPLTVTSAQKNPTAFYLCASGGQGASLSRFYEQYFGPGTRLTVT.

V is TRBV4-1 and J is TRBJ2-1; 9 bases are shared with TRBD2. Trimming took 5 bases from V and 5 from J; bases not matched to a gene: 7. CDR1 is MGHRA and CDR2 is YSYEKL in the germline V gene. The CDR3 has 15 amino acids. CDR3: CASSLRLAVNNEQFF. In DNA, the CDR3 is TGCGCCAGCAGCTTAAGACTAGCGGTCAACAATGAGCAGTTCTTC.

The rearrangement uses TRBV25-1 and TRBJ2-7; no firm D call. Germline loops: CDR1 MGHDK, CDR2 SYGVNS. The CDR3 is made up of 11 amino acids. Trimming pared 4 bases from V and 4 bases from J, leaving 5 bases between. In DNA form, the CDR3 reads TGTGCCAGCAGTGCCCGGTACGAGCAGTACTTC. It codes for CASSARYEQYF.

The V and J genes are TRBV28 and TRBJ2-5, with 10 nucleotides matching TRBD2. Germline-derived CDR1 and CDR2 are MDHEN and SYDVKM. The ends lost 2 bases at V and 5 bases at J; junction bases unmatched: 11. This CDR3 is built from 17 residues. The CDR3 protein is CASSLILAGTDFETQYF. The CDR3 DNA sequence: TGTGCCAGCAGTTTAATACTAGCGGGGACCGATTTCGAGACCCAGTACTTC.

This sequence joins TRBV28 and TRBJ2-3, with a tentative D call TRBD2 (5 bases). V gave up 1 base and J gave up 4 bases, with 12 bases separating them. From germline, CDR1 is MDHEN and CDR2 SYDVKM. This CDR3 spans 15 amino acids. The CDR3: CASSLLARWADTQYF. For the CDR3, the DNA is TGTGCCAGCAGTTTATTAGCGAGGTGGGCAGATACGCAGTATTTT. The variable domain in full, with the rest retrieved from reference TRBV28 and TRBJ2-3, is DVKVTQSSRYLVKRTGEKVFLECVQDMDHENMFWYRQDPGLGLRLIYFSYDVKMKEKGDIPEGYSVSREKKERFSLILESASTNQTSMYLCASSLLARWADTQYFGPGTRLTVL.

The V and J genes are TRBV25-1 and TRBJ2-1; D is undetermined. The V end lost 8 bases, the J end lost 15 bases, and 14 bases lay between the germline ends. CDR1 and CDR2 from the germline V gene are MGHDK and SYGVNS. The CDR3 is 10 residues long. Here the CDR3 reads CASLIASGFF. The CDR3 nucleotides read TGTGCCAGCCTCATCGCGTCTGGGTTCTTC.

The CDR3 region is CASSLGQKREETQYF. In nucleotides, the CDR3 is TGTGCCAGCAGCTTGGGTCAAAAGAGAGAAGAGACCCAGTACTTC. This chain uses TRBV5-4 with TRBJ2-5, with D unresolved. Trimming took 0 bases from V and 3 from J, leaving 12 bases between them. The CDR3 has 15 amino acids. Germline V gene sequence: CDR1 SGHNT, CDR2 YYREEE (reference sequence).

This chain joins TRBV5-1 and TRBJ2-1, with no clear D. The germline V and J ends were trimmed by 2 bases and 6 bases, with 6 bases remaining between them. This CDR3 is 12 amino acids long. The V gene's germline CDR1 is SGHRS and CDR2 YFSETQ. CDR3 nucleotides: TGCGCCAGCAGCTTCGGCGGCAATGAGCAGTTCTTC. This translates into CASSFGGNEQFF.

The CDR3 DNA sequence: TGTGCCACCAGCGAACAGGGTTCGTTCTTC. Encoded protein: CATSEQGSFF. V and J are TRBV15 and TRBJ2-1, with D tentatively TRBD1 (6 bases). The CDR3 runs to 10 residues. From germline, CDR1 is LNHNV and CDR2 YYDKDF (reference sequence). V gave up 5 bases and J gave up 15 bases, with 11 bases separating them.

The V and J genes are TRBV30 and TRBJ2-2, with 9 positions matching TRBD2. Germline assignment: CDR1 GTSNPN and CDR2 SVGIG (reference sequence). V lost 2 bases, J lost 3 bases, and 10 bases stayed unmatched. The CDR3 covers 17 residues. The CDR3 DNA sequence: TGTGCCTGGAGTTCATCGCCGGGACTAGCCGACACCGGGGAGCTGTTTTTT. Its protein is CAWSSSPGLADTGELFF. The full variable domain, rest sourced from reference TRBV30 and TRBJ2-2, is SQTIHQWPATLVQPVGSPLSLECTVEGTSNPNLYWYRQAAGRGLQLLFYSVGIGQISSEVPQNLSASRPQDRQFILSSKKLLLSDSGFYLCAWSSSPGLADTGELFFGEGSRLTVL.